This entry features one TCR beta chain sequence. This clonotype was detected a few times. The antigen it recognizes is unknown. No clone much larger than this one lies a single base away; base qualities are absent. The library was made by 5' RACE. Instrument used: Illumina HiSeq 2500. A second roughly 6 to 12 cycle PCR used a sample-barcoded 5' primer and a J-beta primer mix. A unique molecular identifier was introduced onto each TCR beta cDNA molecule by a template-switch 5' adaptor carrying 12 random nucleotides. Each sample yielded at least 3 million CDR3-containing paired-end reads. All of the RNA was converted into first-strand cDNA using the Mint cDNA synthesis kit, with a TRBC-specific oligonucleotide serving as the primer. Following uracil-DNA glycosylase treatment, a first 18-cycle PCR with universal primers M1SS and BC2_uni_R was performed on all cDNA. In the authors' own workflow: Normalization of each sample was performed by random selection of 1 million high-quality reads, each carrying a distinct molecular identifier. Instead of being binned into consensus sequences, reads with shared molecular identifiers were discarded. CDR3 identification, clonotype clustering and error correction used MiTCR with a Q25 quality threshold and the strictest error-elimination algorithm. A nonparametric unseen species model with Euler transformation was used to estimate a lower bound on total TCR beta diversity. The public reads were quality trimmed at Q25 with fastp and then assembled into clones with MiXCR by TCRdb, keeping productive beta chains. CDR3 protein duplicates are merged, each entry listing the most common genes and DNA. TCRdb's processing, not the authors' own work, is the source of the V and J calls. This sample lists roughly 1,500,000 distinct CDR3 sequences; approximately 32% were detected once. The ten largest clonotypes hold 10% to 12% of the sample.

This entry comes from a study of blood T cells in healthy people across ages (dated by TCRdb to between 2014 and 2016). Context from the whole study: In model experiments, template switching captured about one uniquely barcoded TCR beta cDNA molecule for every two T cells. The study measured age-related changes in TCR beta repertoire diversity using deep sequencing normalized with unique cDNA molecular identifiers. The donors were divided into four age groups: young (average around 17 years), middle-aged (approximately 39), aged (approximately 59) and long-lived (82). Donors of different ages were randomly distributed across sequencing lanes to avoid experimental bias. Two additional independent replicas of 1 million unique cDNA reads from the same blood draw were analyzed for two donors (one aged 18 to 30 and one aged 80 or older). What the work shows at the level of the full study, not this receptor alone: The percentage of naive T cells measured by flow cytometry correlated strongly with observed TCR beta diversity. Estimates of total diversity based on one million sequenced T cells were regarded as lower bounds and as underestimates. Compared with the aged group, the long-lived group had more naive CD4+ T cells, fewer expanded clones and increased TCR diversity, a pattern suggesting age selection. Because profiling used bulk unsorted PBMCs, naive and antigen-experienced compartments could not be compared conclusively. Observed TCR beta diversity per million T cells fell roughly linearly with age, and a significant reduction was already apparent by age about 43. Because donor CMV infection status was unknown, age-related changes in expanded clonotypes were potentially confounded.

CDR1 and CDR2 were assigned from the germline V gene (reference sequence) as LNHNV and YYDKDF. V drops 0 bases and J drops 2 bases, leaving 8 bases in between. From the cysteine up to the phenylalanine, the CDR3 has a length of 16 residues. The CDR3 DNA has 48 bases and is translated from base 1. Donors were roughly 40 systemically healthy Caucasian individuals from Russia aged roughly 6 to 90 years. Each donor gave approximately 9.4 milliliters of peripheral blood, drawn into EDTA-treated Vacutainer tubes. PBMCs were isolated by Ficoll-Paque density-gradient centrifugation, with at least 7 million obtained per sample. Trizol reagent was used to extract total RNA from the PBMCs, yielding at least 5.5 micrograms per sample. The percentages of naive CD45RAhigh/CD27high T cells were determined by flow cytometry on a PBMC aliquot from every donor.

The receptor was isolated from a woman under 40 in good health. In this chain, TRBV15 is recombined with TRBJ2-6, with the D gene not confidently named. The sequencing input was blood. Here the CDR3 is given as CATSRDSLAGANVLTF. The bases read TGTGCCACCAGCAGAGACAGTCTTGCTGGGGCCAACGTCCTGACTTTC. Reference TRBV15 and TRBJ2-6 genes cover what lies past the CDR3, so the full variable domain is DAMVIQNPRYQVTQFGKPVTLSCSQTLNHNVMYWYQQKSSQAPKLLFHYYDKDFNNEADTPDNFQSRRPNTSFCFLDIRSPGLGDTAMYLCATSRDSLAGANVLTFGAGSRLTVL.